This T cell receptor (beta chain) was identified in a study of T-cell reconstitution after alpha-beta-depleted transplantation in children. Using unique molecular identifiers, the investigators prepared the TCRbeta library. TCRdb processed the PCR reads anew with MiXCR; each CDR3 protein has one entry. Among over 200,000 distinct CDR3 sequences listed, 17% were seen once. V dropped 3 bases and J dropped 7; count of bases not matched to a gene: 5. CDR3 length: 15 amino acids. Per the germline V gene, CDR1 is SGHTA and CDR2 is FQGTGA. This TCR came from a male patient aged 2-15 years who had a stem cell transplant for acute lymphoblastic leukemia, so the T cells may come from the graft donor. The source was PBMCs, mostly from graft donor cells, collected 360 days after TCRalphabeta/CD19-depleted stem cell transplant. The chain links TRBV7-3 to TRBJ2-1; TRBD2 matches 11 bases. The CDR3 protein is CASSLGTSGLNEQFF. CDR3 in DNA: TGTGCCAGCAGCTTGGGGACTAGCGGTCTAAATGAGCAGTTCTTC.